This note documents a single T cell receptor beta chain sequence. Its matching antigen is unknown. Clones were sequenced by immunoSEQ multiplex PCR, and TCRdb holds only the in-frame ones, with some missing. The table includes tens of thousands of clones, around nine tenths detected once. This entry belongs to a study of T cell responses to AZD1222 COVID-19 vaccine. Germline assignment: CDR1 MGHRA and CDR2 YSYEKL. V was pared by 0 bases and J by 5 bases, with 7 bases between. The CDR3 totals 14 residues. Overall study findings and caveats: Unmutated variant regions are reportedly targeted by nearly half of spike-specific TCRs. White British ancestry dominated among donors, who included more females, and clonal diversity was possibly underestimated. Only after the peak T cell response were repertoires sampled.

V and J are TRBV4-1 and TRBJ2-2; weak D call: TRBD1 (5 bases). The source is an adult who received the AZD1222 COVID-19 vaccine. The material sequenced was peripheral blood, taken 28 days after the second AZD1222 dose. In DNA form, the CDR3 reads TGCGCCAGCAGCCAAGATAAGGGGACCGGGGAGCTGTTTTTT. It codes for CASSQDKGTGELFF.